This TCR beta chain derives from a study of blood T cell repertoires in COVID-19. This clone showed up just once. Authors' data handling: Amplified reference gene primers provided the basis for estimating nucleated cell counts. The repertoire was sequenced with immunoSEQ multiplex PCR; TCRdb's copy has only in-frame clones and lacks some. V and J calls and clone size are those listed in that table; D and trimming were worked out from the DNA. Altogether some 200,000 clones are present, around 82% being singletons, with the ten largest covering 2.6%. Germline V gene sequence: CDR1 SGHRS, CDR2 YFSETQ. V trimming: 2 bases; J trimming: 9 bases; junction bases outside the gene matches: 6. The length of the CDR3 is 16 residues.

The chain recombines TRBV5-1 with TRBJ2-1; 15 bases fit TRBD2. The sequence came from a human donor with acute or convalescent COVID-19. The donor label of this sample is uncertain. Sequenced input: peripheral blood. Here the CDR3 reads CASSFRTSGGAGEQFF. CDR3 sequence (DNA): TGCGCCAGCAGCTTCCGGACTAGCGGGGGGGCAGGTGAGCAGTTCTTC. The variable domain in full, completed from reference TRBV5-1 and TRBJ2-1, reads KAGVTQTPRYLIKTRGQQVTLSCSPISGHRSVSWYQQTPGQGLQFLFEYFSETQRNKGNFPGRFSGRQFSNSRSEMNVSTLELGDSALYLCASSFRTSGGAGEQFFGPGTRLTVL.